A single sample gave rise to the 15 T cell receptor beta chains below, sequenced in a study of T cells expressing NK-cell markers. For each CDR3 protein, TCRdb gives one entry from its re-call of the 5' RACE reads, without DNA. The sample table sets out about 260,000 distinct CDR3 sequences. Sample: blood T cells: a sorted CD56 or NKG2C T cell subset, CD4+ or CD8+ T cells, or bulk PBMC T cells (not recorded which). These TCRs come from a woman aged 18-70 years in good health.

This chain joins TRBV10-3 and TRBJ2-2; TCRdb selects TRBD1, and the lack of DNA leaves this call unchecked. This CDR3 spans 14 amino acids. Germline CDR1 is ENHRY and CDR2 is SYGVKD. CDR3 amino acids: CAISELGQSGELFF.

The rearrangement links TRBV28 to TRBJ1-5; with no DNA, the TCRdb D assignment of TRBD1 cannot be verified. This CDR3 is 16 amino acids long. Germline V lookup: CDR1 MDHEN, CDR2 SYDVKM. CDR3 sequence reads: CASRATGIGSNQPQHF.

The J gene is TRBJ2-3, the V gene TRBV5-1; no DNA is available, so the TRBD2 call from TCRdb remains unchecked. This CDR3 is built from 15 residues. Germline V lookup: CDR1 SGHRS, CDR2 YFSETQ. CDR3 region: CASSLVAGLTDTQYF.

V gene TRBV18 combines with J gene TRBJ2-2; TCRdb outputs TRBD2, but without DNA this stays unchecked. The CDR3 is 14 amino acids. From germline, CDR1 is KGHSH and CDR2 LQKENI. The CDR3: CASSGGRATGELFF.

V gene TRBV14 combines with J gene TRBJ2-7; the D call from TCRdb, TRBD1, cannot be confirmed without DNA. The germline V gene has CDR1 SGHDN and CDR2 FVKESK. The CDR3 extends over 15 amino acids. The CDR3 spells CASSPSPDNWEEQYF.

The chain couples TRBV29-1 to TRBJ1-1. Germline V gives CDR1 SQVTM, CDR2 ANQGSEA. CDR3 length: 12 residues. The CDR3 reads CSAGTQNTEAFF.

The chain joins TRBV5-6 to TRBJ2-1. CDR3 length equals 15 residues. Germline V gene data show CDR1 as SGHDT and CDR2 as YYEEEE. The CDR3 sequence: CASSLTPGLDNEQFF.

The CDR3 protein is CATSRDSINQPQHF. The genes are TRBV15 and TRBJ1-5. The CDR3 has 14 amino acids. Germline CDR1 and CDR2: LNHNV and YYDKDF (reference sequence).

This chain joins TRBV7-2 and TRBJ2-3. Germline lookup yields CDR1 SGHTA and CDR2 FQGNSA. The CDR3 extends over 13 amino acids. This chain's CDR3 is CASSQRQTDTQYF.

J is TRBJ2-1 and V is TRBV20-1. Germline V gives CDR1 DFQATT, CDR2 SNEGSKA (reference sequence). The CDR3 length is 15 residues. The CDR3 reads CSARDRERLYNEQFF.

The J gene is TRBJ2-7, the V gene TRBV7-6. Germline assignment: CDR1 SGHVS and CDR2 FNYEAQ. This CDR3 region has 13 residues. The CDR3: CASSLNGEYEQYF.

The CDR3: CATSRDFWGWDTQYF. The chain employs TRBV15 and TRBJ2-3. There are 15 residues in the CDR3. Germline V gives CDR1 LNHNV, CDR2 YYDKDF (reference sequence).

This sequence joins TRBV28 and TRBJ1-2; the D call of TRBD1 rests on TCRdb alone, since no DNA is present to check it. The CDR3 is made up of 13 amino acids. Germline lookup yields CDR1 MDHEN and CDR2 SYDVKM. CDR3 in amino acids: CASSLTRGLGYTF.

The chain employs TRBV12-3 or TRBV12-4 and TRBJ2-7; TCRdb's D gene call, TRBD2, goes unchecked for lack of DNA. This CDR3 has 15 residues. The chain's CDR3 is CASSQTTSKPYEQYF.

The V and J genes are TRBV20-1 and TRBJ1-4. Germline V CDR1 and CDR2: DFQATT, SNEGSKA (reference sequence). This CDR3 spans 15 amino acids. The CDR3 region is CSARVSVTLREKLFF.